The following is a TCR beta chain sequence with its context. The antigen is not known. Time point: newly diagnosed GD, antithyroid drugs for less than 3 months. The TCR library used RNA extracted from PBMCs. Patients came from an endocrinology department in Xi'an, China. These data belong to a study of regulatory T cells in long-lasting Graves disease. The study, taken as a whole, reports: Newly diagnosed patients shared 1,000 or so public clonotypes; persistent patients shared some 2,700. TCR diversity in persistent Graves' patients was below that of newly diagnosed ones.

The authors built TCR beta libraries using iRepertoire HTBI primers and Arm-PCR of CDR3 regions. From the multiplex PCR reads, TCRdb called clonotypes with MiXCR, one entry per CDR3 protein. The sample yields a few hundred thousand distinct CDR3 sequences, around 15% seen once. These data were also reused for a study on T cells in Graves' hyperthyroidism and ophthalmopathy. According to that study: The TCR CDR3 first-round RT-PCR relied on the HTBI primer set.

This clonotype was sampled from a woman aged 45-60 years with Graves disease. The sample in question was peripheral blood mononuclear cells (PBMCs), obtained at new diagnosis, from a patient treated with antithyroid drugs.

The CDR3 region is CASSVWGQNEQFF. The DNA for the CDR3 is TGTGCCAGCAGCGTTTGGGGACAAAATGAGCAGTTCTTC. The J gene is TRBJ2-1, the V gene TRBV9, with D perhaps matching TRBD1 (6 bases). The V and J ends lost 2 bases and 7 bases respectively, with 10 bases between them. This CDR3 comprises 13 residues. In germline, CDR1 is SGDLS, CDR2 YYNGEE.